One sample yielded the 17 T cell receptor beta chains listed below, sequenced in a study of cytomegalovirus exposure and HLA in healthy donors. Primers for the PCR totalled 60 Vbeta and 13 Jbeta. The data were produced by immunoSEQ multiplex PCR, yet TCRdb's version contains in-frame clones alone and is incomplete. The table lists more than 110,000 clones, around 79% of them singletons. Input material: PBMCs. These receptors were collected from a male donor in good health and CMV-seronegative.

CDR3 region: CASSLDGKGIICWNTEAFF. Written as DNA, the CDR3 is TGTGCCAGCAGCTTAGACGGGAAAGGGATTATTTGCTGGAACACTGAAGCTTTCTTT. The chain recombines TRBV7-2 with TRBJ1-1, with D unresolved. Germline CDR1 SGHTA, CDR2 FQGNSA. The V end lost 1 base, the J end lost 1 base, and 22 bases lay between the germline ends. The CDR3 is 19 residues long. Based on the CDR3 plus reference TRBV7-2 and TRBJ1-1, the full variable domain is GAGVSQSPSNKVTEKGKDVELRCDPISGHTALYWYRQSLGQGLEFLIYFQGNSAPDKSGLPSDRFSAERTGGSVSTLTIQRTQQEDSAVYLCASSLDGKGIICWNTEAFFGQGTRLTVV.

The rearrangement joins TRBV9 to TRBJ1-1; TRBD1 might be the D (6 bases). Germline lookup yields CDR1 SGDLS and CDR2 YYNGEE. Between the trimmed V and J ends, which lost 5 bases and 2 bases, there was a span of 19 bases. CDR3 length equals 16 residues. The CDR3 sequence: CASSAADQGFNTEAFF. DNA of the CDR3: TGTGCCAGCAGTGCAGCCGATCAGGGGTTTAACACTGAAGCTTTCTTT.

This clone was counted between two and nine times. V and J are TRBV19 and TRBJ1-5, with D possibly TRBD1 on 5 matching bases. CDR1 is LNHDA and CDR2 is SQIVND in the germline V gene (reference sequence). Deletions cut 9 bases from V and 2 bases from J, with 23 bases between. The CDR3 extends over 17 amino acids. The chain's CDR3 is CARIPWAGHVGNQPQHF. CDR3 bases: TGTGCCAGAATCCCATGGGCAGGGCACGTGGGCAATCAGCCCCAGCATTTT.

The chain couples TRBV5-1 to TRBJ1-4, with unresolved D. This CDR3 has 14 amino acids. The V gene's germline CDR1 is SGHRS and CDR2 YFSETQ. The ends were cut back, 4 bases at V and 4 bases at J, with 11 bases in the middle. The CDR3 here is CASSRGDRNEKLFF. CDR3 nucleotides: TGCGCCAGCAGCCGCGGAGACCGTAATGAAAAACTGTTTTTT.

This chain joins TRBV29-1 and TRBJ2-5; 8 bases align to TRBD2. CDR3 length equals 11 residues. Looked up from germline, CDR1 is SQVTM and CDR2 is ANQGSEA. Here the CDR3 DNA reads TGCTTAGCGGGGTTTAGAGAGACCCAGTACTTC. Its protein is CLAGFRETQYF. The whole variable domain, remainder taken from reference TRBV29-1 and TRBJ2-5, is SAVISQKPSRDICQRGTSLTIQCQVDSQVTMMFWYRQQPGQSLTLIATANQGSEATYESGFVIDKFPISRPNLTFSTLTVSNMSPEDSSIYLCLAGFRETQYFGPGTRLLVL.

Only a few counts were recorded for this clone. The rearrangement links TRBV29-1 to TRBJ2-1; 7 bases are shared with TRBD1. The V gene end was trimmed by 7 bases and the J gene end by 0 bases; junction bases not matched to a gene: 6. CDR3 length equals 14 residues. CDR1 SQVTM and CDR2 ANQGSEA come from the germline V gene. The CDR3 loop is CSATGAVSYNEQFF. The CDR3 bases are TGCAGCGCTACAGGGGCCGTCTCCTACAATGAGCAGTTCTTC.

The CDR3 coding sequence is TGTGCCTGGAGTCACGACAGGGCTGGAAACACCATATATTTT. Protein sequence: CAWSHDRAGNTIYF. The chain carries TRBV30 and TRBJ1-3, with TRBD1 matching over 7 bases. V gave up 2 bases and J gave up 2 bases; unmatched junction bases: 3. Looked up from germline, CDR1 is GTSNPN and CDR2 is SVGIG (reference sequence). The CDR3 extends over 14 amino acids. Full variable domain (rest looked up from reference TRBV30 and TRBJ1-3): SQTIHQWPATLVQPVGSPLSLECTVEGTSNPNLYWYRQAAGRGLQLLFYSVGIGQISSEVPQNLSASRPQDRQFILSSKKLLLSDSGFYLCAWSHDRAGNTIYFGEGSWLTVV.

This chain uses TRBV4-1 with TRBJ2-1; TRBD2 is a possible D gene (6 bases). Germline CDR1 is MGHRA and CDR2 is YSYEKL. V shed 0 bases and J shed 2 bases, with 14 bases lying between them. CDR3 size: 17 residues. The CDR3 region has the DNA TGCGCCAGCAGCCAAGAACGCGGCGGGGTGCCCTACAATGAGCAGTTCTTC. It encodes CASSQERGGVPYNEQFF.

The chain employs TRBV19 and TRBJ1-1; maybe TRBD1 (5 bases). Trimming cost V 4 bases and J 3 bases, with 12 bases left between them. Germline-derived CDR1 and CDR2 are LNHDA and SQIVND (reference sequence). The CDR3 consists of 14 residues. This chain's CDR3 is CASSKGSSYTEAFF. The CDR3 coding sequence is TGTGCCAGTAGTAAGGGGTCCTCTTACACTGAAGCTTTCTTT. The variable domain in full, completed from reference TRBV19 and TRBJ1-1, reads DGGITQSPKYLFRKEGQNVTLSCEQNLNHDAMYWYRQDPGQGLRLIYYSQIVNDFQKGDIAEGYSVSREKKESFPLTVTSAQKNPTAFYLCASSKGSSYTEAFFGQGTRLTVV.

J is TRBJ2-7 and V is TRBV7-8; no reliable D call. Germline V lookup: CDR1 SGHVS, CDR2 FQNEAQ. With 1 base removed from V and 1 base from J, the gap between germline ends came to 8 bases. This CDR3 comprises 14 residues. The CDR3 sequence is CASSLGRTSYEQYF. Written as DNA, the CDR3 is TGTGCCAGCAGCTTAGGGAGAACATCCTACGAGCAGTACTTC.

CDR3 nucleotides: TGTGCCAGCAGTGAATACCAGGGCGGCGAGCAGTACTTC. Translating gives CASSEYQGGEQYF. V gene TRBV2 combines with J gene TRBJ2-7, with D possibly TRBD1 on 5 matching bases. CDR1 is SNHLY and CDR2 is FYNNEI in the germline V gene. The CDR3 loop spans 13 amino acids. V was shortened by 2 bases and J by 6 bases, with 11 bases between the two germline ends.

This clone has only one observation. This chain uses TRBV9 with TRBJ1-1, with a tentative D call TRBD1 (6 bases). Trimming took 0 bases from V and 4 from J, leaving 22 bases between them. The CDR3 covers 18 residues. The germline CDR1 and CDR2 sequences are SGDLS and YYNGEE. CDR3 in amino acids: CASSVGGQGSPELTEAFF. The CDR3, as DNA: TGTGCCAGCAGCGTAGGAGGGCAGGGGAGTCCCGAACTCACTGAAGCTTTCTTT.

The CDR3 DNA reads as TGCGCCAGCAGCGGAGCGACAGGGGCCGGGCTATATGGCTACACCTTC. It encodes CASSGATGAGLYGYTF. The gene calls are TRBV5-1 and TRBJ1-2; 8 bases line up with TRBD1. The V gene end was trimmed by 4 bases and the J gene end by 5 bases; junction bases not matched to a gene: 13. In germline, CDR1 is SGHRS, CDR2 YFSETQ. The CDR3 totals 16 residues.

V is TRBV5-4 and J is TRBJ1-2; 9 bases are a match to TRBD1. The CDR3 runs 15 residues. J gave up 4 bases and V 0 bases, and 4 bases lay outside the gene matches. CDR1 SGHNT and CDR2 YYREEE come from the germline V gene (reference sequence). In nucleotides, the CDR3 is TGTGCCAGCAGCTTGGCCGTACAGGGGGCCTATGGCTACACCTTC. Translating it yields CASSLAVQGAYGYTF.

The gene calls are TRBV5-1 and TRBJ2-3; 7 bases are shared with TRBD1. V was clipped by 0 bases and J by 2 bases; unmatched bases: 6. The germline V gene has CDR1 SGHRS and CDR2 YFSETQ. This CDR3 has 16 amino acids. CDR3 amino acids: CASSLGRTGITDTQYF. The CDR3, as DNA: TGCGCCAGCAGCTTGGGTAGGACAGGAATCACAGATACGCAGTATTTT.

The chain employs TRBV5-4 and TRBJ1-2; weak D call: TRBD1 (5 bases). Trimming removed 4 bases from V and 2 bases from J, with 15 bases in between. The CDR3 has 15 residues. Germline V CDR1 and CDR2: SGHNT, YYREEE (reference sequence). DNA of the CDR3: TGTGCCAGCAGCCCCGGGGGGAACAGCAACTATGGCTACACCTTC. The encoded protein is CASSPGGNSNYGYTF.

The gene calls are TRBV10-2 and TRBJ2-7; 10 bases line up with TRBD1. This CDR3 is 14 amino acids long. V shed 6 bases, J shed 5 bases, and the junction held 7 bases outside the gene matches. CDR1 and CDR2 (germline): WSHSY, SAAADI. The CDR3 is CASRPPTGGHEQYF. CDR3 in DNA: TGCGCCAGCAGACCGCCGACAGGGGGCCACGAGCAGTACTTC.